The 22 T cell receptor beta chains in this list originate from one sample, sequenced in a study of blood T cell repertoires in COVID-19. Only in-frame clones appear in the TCRdb table, and some are missing; sequencing was by immunoSEQ multiplex PCR. The data hold 250,000 to 300,000 clones, with approximately 90% observed a single time. The sample taken for sequencing was PBMCs or T cells enriched from blood (not recorded which). The receptors come from a man aged 18 to 29 who had recovered from COVID-19.

The V gene is TRBV20-1, the J gene TRBJ1-2, with 7 nucleotides matching TRBD1. The V and J ends lost 3 bases and 4 bases, in that order; junction bases with no gene match: 11. This CDR3 comprises 15 residues. Germline CDR1 and CDR2: DFQATT and SNEGSKA (reference sequence). The CDR3 reads CSASLTGEEGYGYTF. CDR3 DNA sequence: TGCAGTGCTAGTCTAACAGGGGAGGAGGGCTATGGCTACACCTTC.

The rearrangement uses TRBV7-6 and TRBJ2-3; 7 nucleotides line up with TRBD2. J gave up 2 bases and V 7 bases, and 12 bases lay outside the gene matches. The germline CDR1 and CDR2 sequences are SGHVS and FNYEAQ. The CDR3 is 16 residues long. CDR3 sequence (DNA): TGTGCCAGCATAGAAGGCGGGAGATTGGACACAGATACGCAGTATTTT. Translation: CASIEGGRLDTDTQYF. Full variable domain (outside the CDR3, taken from reference TRBV7-6 and TRBJ2-3): GAGVSQSPRYKVTKRGQDVALRCDPISGHVSLYWYRQALGQGPEFLTYFNYEAQQDKSGLPNDRFSAERPEGSISTLTIQRTEQRDSAMYRCASIEGGRLDTDTQYFGPGTRLTVL.

This rearrangement joins TRBV6-4 to TRBJ1-1; D is uncertain. The CDR3 is made up of 13 amino acids. Trimming stripped 2 bases from V and 0 bases from J, with 4 bases between. In germline, CDR1 is MRHNA, CDR2 SNTAGT. CDR3 sequence reads: CASSDEMNTEAFF. CDR3 nucleotide sequence: TGTGCCAGCAGTGACGAGATGAACACTGAAGCTTTCTTT.

The table lists this clone with a count of one. The chain recombines TRBV27 with TRBJ2-7, with D perhaps TRBD2 (5 bases). This CDR3 has 14 residues. V was pared by 2 bases and J by 6 bases, with 14 bases between. Germline CDR1 MNHEY, CDR2 SMNVEV (reference sequence). The CDR3 spells CASSLRGISREQYF. As DNA, the CDR3 is TGTGCCAGCAGTTTACGAGGGATTTCGCGCGAGCAGTACTTC.

The CDR3 coding sequence is TGTGCCAGCAGCGGAATAGGACAGTCTACCACAGATACGCAGTATTTT. Translating it yields CASSGIGQSTTDTQYF. This chain links TRBV11-3 with TRBJ2-3; D possibly corresponds to TRBD1 (6 bases). Germline V gene sequence: CDR1 SGHNT, CDR2 YENEEA. Between the trimmed V and J ends, which lost 5 bases and 2 bases, there was a span of 17 bases. The length of the CDR3 is 16 residues. Variable domain in full (rest from reference TRBV11-3 and TRBJ2-3): EAGVVQSPRYKIIEKKQPVAFWCNPISGHNTLYWYLQNLGQGPELLIRYENEEAVDDSQLPKDRFSAERLKGVDSTLKIQPAELGDSAVYLCASSGIGQSTTDTQYFGPGTRLTVL.

This clone was observed a single time. V and J are TRBV3-1 (or the pseudogene TRBV3-2) and TRBJ2-1; 10 positions match TRBD2. Germline CDR1 LGHDT, CDR2 YNNKEL (reference sequence). The CDR3 spans 15 residues. J was trimmed by 4 bases and V by 4 bases; bases with no gene match: 4. The CDR3 DNA is TGTGCCAGCAGCCCCGGGACTAGCGAGTACAATGAGCAGTTCTTC. Its protein is CASSPGTSEYNEQFF.

This clone was seen a handful of times. The genes are TRBV5-1 and TRBJ2-2; D not certain. The CDR3 loop spans 11 amino acids. The germline V gene encodes CDR1 SGHRS and CDR2 YFSETQ. Trimming cost V 4 bases and J 8 bases, with 6 bases left between them. CDR3 in DNA: TGCGCCAGCAGCGAACGGGGGGAGCTGTTTTTT. Translation: CASSERGELFF.

The CDR3 loop is CASSYRGYGYTF. The CDR3 DNA follows: TGTGCCAGCAGTTACAGGGGCTATGGCTACACCTTC. V is TRBV28 and J is TRBJ1-2; 7 nucleotides match TRBD1. The CDR3 has 12 amino acids. Germline V CDR1 and CDR2: MDHEN, SYDVKM. After removal of 4 bases from V and 4 bases from J, the junction contained 0 bases not matched to a gene.

V gene TRBV11-2 combines with J gene TRBJ1-4, with 10 bases matching TRBD1. CDR3 length: 14 residues. Germline CDR1 SGHAT, CDR2 FQNNGV. V lost 5 bases, J lost 7 bases, and 4 bases stayed unmatched. DNA of the CDR3: TGTGCCAGCAGCACCGGGACAGGGGTTGAAAAACTGTTTTTT. It specifies CASSTGTGVEKLFF.

J is TRBJ1-2 and V is TRBV30; 10 bases match TRBD1. The ends lost 3 bases at V and 4 bases at J; junction bases unmatched: 8. The V gene's germline CDR1 is GTSNPN and CDR2 SVGIG (reference sequence). The CDR3 extends over 15 amino acids. The CDR3 DNA reads TGTGCCTGGAGGAGGATGACAGGGGGCAGCTATGGCTACACCTTC. Translated: CAWRRMTGGSYGYTF.

The chain combines TRBV28 with TRBJ1-1, with 9 bases aligning to TRBD1. The CDR3 spans 17 residues. V gave up 0 bases and J gave up 1 base; unmatched junction bases: 6. CDR1 and CDR2 from the germline V gene are MDHEN and SYDVKM. The CDR3 sequence is CASSLWKTGGWNTEAFF. DNA for the CDR3: TGTGCCAGCAGTTTATGGAAAACAGGGGGCTGGAACACTGAAGCTTTCTTT.

The chain recombines TRBV19 with TRBJ1-2, with 7 bases aligning to TRBD1. The CDR3 has 15 amino acids. Germline-derived CDR1 and CDR2 are LNHDA and SQIVND (reference sequence). Trimming took 2 bases from V and 5 from J; bases not matched to a gene: 8. DNA of the CDR3: TGTGCCAGTAGTATAAGTCAGGGGGGTCCATATGGCTACACCTTC. This translates into CASSISQGGPYGYTF.

This clone occurred once. The rearrangement links TRBV24-1 to TRBJ2-7, with TRBD2 identical over 7 bases. This CDR3 is built from 15 residues. In germline, CDR1 is KGHDR, CDR2 SFDVKD. V trimming: 2 bases; J trimming: 4 bases; junction bases outside the gene matches: 7. CDR3 protein: CATSDSGGSGYEQYF. DNA of the CDR3: TGTGCCACCAGTGATTCGGGCGGGAGCGGATACGAGCAGTACTTC.

The chain carries TRBV10-3 and TRBJ1-2; 9 bases line up with TRBD1. The CDR3 is 14 residues long. CDR1 ENHRY and CDR2 SYGVKD come from the germline V gene. V lost 3 bases and J lost 6; bases outside the gene matches: 5. Here the CDR3 DNA reads TGTGCCATCAGTGATCCGGACAGGGGTGATGGCTACACCTTC. Its translation is CAISDPDRGDGYTF.

The V call is TRBV5-4, the J call TRBJ2-1, with 7 bases aligning to TRBD2. The germline gives CDR1 SGHNT, CDR2 YYREEE (reference sequence). J was trimmed by 8 bases and V by 6 bases; bases with no gene match: 8. The CDR3 sequence is 13 residues long. This chain's CDR3 is CASTGGYQDEQFF. CDR3 DNA sequence: TGTGCCAGCACCGGGGGGTATCAGGATGAGCAGTTCTTC.

The chain recombines TRBV9 with TRBJ1-2, with D maybe TRBD1 (6 bases). The CDR3 loop spans 16 amino acids. Deletions cut 0 bases from V and 5 bases from J, with 17 bases between. CDR1 is SGDLS, CDR2 YYNGEE, per germline. Here the CDR3 reads CASSVGPGASGYGYTF. DNA for the CDR3: TGTGCCAGCAGCGTAGGGCCAGGGGCCTCCGGTTATGGCTACACCTTC.

This chain links TRBV3-1 (or the pseudogene TRBV3-2) with TRBJ2-5; 9 bases align to TRBD2. CDR3 length: 15 amino acids. Germline loops: CDR1 LGHDT, CDR2 YNNKEL (reference sequence). With 8 bases clipped from V and 1 base from J, the junction kept 8 bases outside the gene matches. CDR3 loop: CASGHSGGRQETQYF. CDR3 in DNA: TGTGCCAGCGGGCATAGCGGGGGCCGCCAAGAGACCCAGTACTTC.

This clone was counted a single time. The rearrangement uses TRBV2 and TRBJ1-4; D might be TRBD1 (5 bases). V lost 2 bases to trimming and J lost 0 bases, with 10 bases between them. The CDR3 extends over 16 amino acids. Per germline, CDR1 SNHLY and CDR2 FYNNEI. The CDR3, as DNA: TGTGCCAGCAGTGAAACGGGGGGAGCAACTAATGAAAAACTGTTTTTT. It codes for CASSETGGATNEKLFF.

This clone occurred once. The V gene is TRBV7-3, the J gene TRBJ2-3; weak D call: TRBD2 (6 bases). This CDR3 contains 16 residues. Germline values: CDR1 SGHTA, CDR2 FQGTGA. The V end was cut by 4 bases, the J end by 2 bases, with 16 bases between. DNA for the CDR3: TGTGCCAGCAGCTCGATCTTGCGGGGAGACACAGATACGCAGTATTTT. Its protein is CASSSILRGDTDTQYF.

V gene TRBV19 combines with J gene TRBJ2-7; 10 bases match TRBD2. The V gene end was trimmed by 2 bases and the J gene end by 6 bases; junction bases not matched to a gene: 7. The germline V gene has CDR1 LNHDA and CDR2 SQIVND (reference sequence). This CDR3 is 15 amino acids long. CDR3 residues: CASSIRPSGRREQYF. CDR3 DNA sequence: TGTGCCAGTAGTATACGGCCTAGCGGGAGACGCGAGCAGTACTTC.

This chain connects TRBV11-3 to TRBJ2-3; TRBD2 agrees at 7 bases. V was pared by 1 base and J by 7 bases, with 8 bases of the junction left unmatched. CDR3 length: 15 residues. Germline V gene data show CDR1 as SGHNT and CDR2 as YENEEA. The CDR3 sequence: CASSLGDYGSYTQYF. The CDR3 bases are TGTGCCAGCAGCTTAGGGGACTACGGGTCATATACGCAGTATTTT.

This clone has only one observation. The V gene is TRBV9, the J gene TRBJ1-6, with D possibly being TRBD1 (5 bases). Trimming cost V 4 bases and J 13 bases, with 12 bases left between them. The CDR3 extends over 12 amino acids. Germline assignment: CDR1 SGDLS and CDR2 YYNGEE. The CDR3 coding sequence is TGTGCCAGCAGCCTACCTCAGGGTCCCCTCCACTTT. It specifies CASSLPQGPLHF.